This T cell receptor beta chain was profiled in a study of tumor-infiltrating lymphocytes in oesophageal squamous cell carcinoma. Per germline, CDR1 SGHTA and CDR2 FQGTGA. The CDR3 runs 13 residues. TCRdb fed the PCR reads into MiXCR, producing one record per CDR3 protein. The table has approximately 18,000 distinct CDR3 sequences, around 40% seen once. The chain combines TRBV7-3 with TRBJ2-7; no reliable D call. Matching the DNA end better, TRBJ2-5 makes the J call doubtful. The TCR sequence derives from a female donor with esophageal squamous cell carcinoma. Specimen: normal esophageal tissue next to the tumor. The CDR3 loop is CASSLIQQETQYF. The CDR3 region has the DNA TGTGCCAGCAGCTTAATACAGCAAGAGACCCAGTACTTC.